The sequence of this T cell receptor (beta chain) was determined in a study of blood T cell repertoires in COVID-19. Study information: Whether acute or convalescent, the COVID-19 samples came from the United States, Italy and Spain. Sources were T cells, B-cell-depleted T cells, or PBMCs; the material itself was cDNA or gDNA.

CDR3 length: 13 amino acids. Germline V gene sequence: CDR1 MNHEY, CDR2 SMNVEV (reference sequence). The V and J ends lost 7 bases and 5 bases, in that order; junction bases with no gene match: 6. Original handling: Nucleated cell number was recorded as an estimate derived from reference gene primer amplification. Data came from immunoSEQ multiplex PCR; TCRdb stores just in-frame clones and leaves some out. The DNA was the basis for D and trimming; V, J and clone size are from that table. The table has some 100,000 clones, 86% seen once; the top ten hold 10%. This chain links TRBV27 with TRBJ2-5, with 8 bases aligning to TRBD1. What was sequenced was peripheral blood. The clonotype was recovered from a man in his fifties with acute or convalescent COVID-19. CDR3 region: CASTGTGGETQYF. CDR3 nucleotide sequence: TGTGCCAGCACCGGGACAGGAGGGGAGACCCAGTACTTC.